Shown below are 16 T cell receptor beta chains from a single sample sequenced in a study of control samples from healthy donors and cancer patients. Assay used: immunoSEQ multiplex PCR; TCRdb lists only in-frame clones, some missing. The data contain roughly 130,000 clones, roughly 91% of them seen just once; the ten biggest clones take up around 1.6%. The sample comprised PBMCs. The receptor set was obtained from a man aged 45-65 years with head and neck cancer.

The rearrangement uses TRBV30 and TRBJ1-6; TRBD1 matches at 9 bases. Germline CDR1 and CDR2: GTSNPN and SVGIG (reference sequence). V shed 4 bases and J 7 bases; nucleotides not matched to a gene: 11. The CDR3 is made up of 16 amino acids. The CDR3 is CAWMKPGQGKNSPLHF. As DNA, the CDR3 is TGTGCCTGGATGAAACCGGGACAGGGCAAGAATTCACCCCTCCACTTT.

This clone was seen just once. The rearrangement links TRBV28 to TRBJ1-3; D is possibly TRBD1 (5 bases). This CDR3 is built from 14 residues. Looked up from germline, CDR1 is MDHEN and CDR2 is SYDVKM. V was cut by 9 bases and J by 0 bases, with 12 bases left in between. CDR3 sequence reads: CASRDGVSGNTIYF. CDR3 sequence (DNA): TGTGCCAGTCGGGACGGCGTCTCTGGAAACACCATATATTTT.

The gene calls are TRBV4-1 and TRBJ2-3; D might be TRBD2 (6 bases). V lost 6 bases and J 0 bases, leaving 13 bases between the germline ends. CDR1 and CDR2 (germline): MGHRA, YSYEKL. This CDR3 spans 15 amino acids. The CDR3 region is CASSAGPTSTDTQYF. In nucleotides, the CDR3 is TGCGCCAGCAGTGCGGGGCCCACAAGCACAGATACGCAGTATTTT.

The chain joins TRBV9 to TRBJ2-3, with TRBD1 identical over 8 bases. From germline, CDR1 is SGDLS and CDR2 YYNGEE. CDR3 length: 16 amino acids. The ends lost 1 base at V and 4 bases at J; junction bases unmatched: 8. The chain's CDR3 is CASSVSRDRGADTQYF. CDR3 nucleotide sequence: TGTGCCAGCAGCGTATCCCGTGACAGGGGCGCAGATACGCAGTATTTT.

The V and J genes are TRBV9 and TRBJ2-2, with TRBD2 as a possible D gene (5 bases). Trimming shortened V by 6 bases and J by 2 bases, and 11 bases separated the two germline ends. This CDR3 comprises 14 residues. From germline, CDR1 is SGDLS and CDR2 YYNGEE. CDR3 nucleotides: TGTGCCAGCAAGGCGGGCATAAACACCGGGGAGCTGTTTTTT. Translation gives CASKAGINTGELFF.

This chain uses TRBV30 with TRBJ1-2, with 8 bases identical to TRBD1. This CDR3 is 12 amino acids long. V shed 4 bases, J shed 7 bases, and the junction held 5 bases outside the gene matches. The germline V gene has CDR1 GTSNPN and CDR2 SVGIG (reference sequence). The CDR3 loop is CAWKDRAGGYTF. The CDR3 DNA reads TGTGCCTGGAAGGACAGGGCAGGTGGCTACACCTTC.

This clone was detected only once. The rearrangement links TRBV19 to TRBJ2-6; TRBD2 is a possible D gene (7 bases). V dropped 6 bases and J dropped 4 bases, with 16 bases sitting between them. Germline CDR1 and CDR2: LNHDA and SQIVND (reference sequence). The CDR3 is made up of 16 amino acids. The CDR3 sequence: CASSYGGANGANVLTF. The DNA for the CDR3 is TGTGCCAGTAGCTATGGGGGGGCAAACGGGGCCAACGTCCTGACTTTC.

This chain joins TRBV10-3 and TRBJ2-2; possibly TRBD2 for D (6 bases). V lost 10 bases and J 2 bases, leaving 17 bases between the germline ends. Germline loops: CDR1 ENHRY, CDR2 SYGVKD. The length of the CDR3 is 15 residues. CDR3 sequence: CASLSVAANTGELFF. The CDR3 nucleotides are TGTGCCAGCCTATCCGTAGCGGCAAACACCGGGGAGCTGTTTTTT.

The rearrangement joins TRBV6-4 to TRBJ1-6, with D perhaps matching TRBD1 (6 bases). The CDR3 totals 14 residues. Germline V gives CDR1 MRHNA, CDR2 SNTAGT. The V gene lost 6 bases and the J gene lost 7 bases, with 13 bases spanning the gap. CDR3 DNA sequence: TGTGCCAGCAGGGACAGCAGTATGAATTCACCCCTCCACTTT. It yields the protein CASRDSSMNSPLHF.

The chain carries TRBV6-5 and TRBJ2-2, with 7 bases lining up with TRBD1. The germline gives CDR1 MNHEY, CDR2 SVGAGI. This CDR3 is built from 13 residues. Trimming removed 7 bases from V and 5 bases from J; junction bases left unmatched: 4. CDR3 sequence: CASTLTGTGELFF. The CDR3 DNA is TGTGCCAGCACCTTGACAGGGACCGGGGAGCTGTTTTTT.

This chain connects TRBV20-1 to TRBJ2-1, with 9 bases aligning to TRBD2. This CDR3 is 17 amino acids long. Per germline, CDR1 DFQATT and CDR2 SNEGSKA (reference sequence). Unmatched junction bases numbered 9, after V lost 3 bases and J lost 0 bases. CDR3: CSASSLAGGPSYNEQFF. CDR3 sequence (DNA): TGCAGTGCTAGTTCCCTGGCGGGGGGGCCCTCCTACAATGAGCAGTTCTTC.

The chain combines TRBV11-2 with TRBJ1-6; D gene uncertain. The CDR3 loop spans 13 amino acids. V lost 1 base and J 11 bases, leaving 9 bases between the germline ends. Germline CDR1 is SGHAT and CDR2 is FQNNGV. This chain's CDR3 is CASSLAPGAPLHF. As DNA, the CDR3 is TGTGCCAGCAGCTTAGCTCCCGGCGCACCCCTCCACTTT.

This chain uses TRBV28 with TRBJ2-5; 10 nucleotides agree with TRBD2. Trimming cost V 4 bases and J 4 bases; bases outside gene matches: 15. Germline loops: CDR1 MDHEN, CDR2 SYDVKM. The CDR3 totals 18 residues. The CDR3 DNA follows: TGTGCCAGCAGTTCGGCAGGGCGGTCTAGCGGGGGCATAGAGACCCAGTACTTC. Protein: CASSSAGRSSGGIETQYF.

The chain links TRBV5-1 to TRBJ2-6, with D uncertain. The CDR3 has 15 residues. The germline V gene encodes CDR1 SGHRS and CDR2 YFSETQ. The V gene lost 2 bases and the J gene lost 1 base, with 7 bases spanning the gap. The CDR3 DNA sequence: TGCGCCAGCAGCTTTACGACGTCTGGGGCCAACGTCCTGACTTTC. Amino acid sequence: CASSFTTSGANVLTF.

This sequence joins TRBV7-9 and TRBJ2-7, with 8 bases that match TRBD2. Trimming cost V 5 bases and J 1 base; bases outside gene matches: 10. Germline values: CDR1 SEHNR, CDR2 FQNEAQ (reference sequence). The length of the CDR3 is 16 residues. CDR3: CASSPLRGGISYEQYF. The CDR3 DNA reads TGTGCCAGCAGCCCACTCCGGGGGGGTATATCCTACGAGCAGTACTTC.

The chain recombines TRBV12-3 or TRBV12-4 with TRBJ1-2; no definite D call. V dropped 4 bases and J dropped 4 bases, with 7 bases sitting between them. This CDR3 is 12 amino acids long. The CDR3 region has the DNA TGTGCCAGCAGTTCTGGTTCCTATGGCTACACCTTC. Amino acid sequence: CASSSGSYGYTF.